The next 30 T cell receptor beta chains were all read from a single sample in a study of T-cell reconstitution after alpha-beta-depleted transplantation in children. Unique molecular identifiers featured in how the TCRbeta library was prepared. One entry per CDR3 protein, called by TCRdb with MiXCR from the PCR reads. The data show 750,000 to 950,000 distinct CDR3 sequences, with 16% seen just once and approximately 4.5% held by the top ten. The source material was PBMCs, mostly from graft donor cells, sampled 360 days after TCRalphabeta/CD19-depleted stem cell transplant. Receptors were obtained from a male patient under 18 who had a stem cell transplant for acute lymphoblastic leukemia, so the T cells may come from the graft donor.

This clonotype appeared many times. The DNA for the CDR3 is TGTGCCATCAGGCGGGAGAAGGCAGGGGATACGCAGTATTTT. Amino acid sequence: CAIRREKAGDTQYF. This chain uses TRBV10-3 with TRBJ2-3; 7 bases line up with TRBD2. Germline loops: CDR1 ENHRY, CDR2 SYGVKD. The V gene end was trimmed by 6 bases and the J gene end by 6 bases; junction bases not matched to a gene: 9. CDR3 length equals 14 residues.

This chain links TRBV29-1 with TRBJ2-7; a weak D match, TRBD1 (5 bases). This CDR3 region has 15 residues. V was pared by 0 bases and J by 3 bases, with 15 bases between. Germline V gives CDR1 SQVTM, CDR2 ANQGSEA. CDR3: CSVEDRWGRFYEQYF. CDR3 DNA sequence: TGCAGCGTTGAAGATCGGTGGGGCAGGTTCTACGAGCAGTACTTC.

This clonotype was found a few times. The V and J genes are TRBV4-1 and TRBJ1-6, with D unresolved. Germline CDR1 is MGHRA and CDR2 is YSYEKL. V was shortened by 3 bases and J by 7 bases, with 22 bases between the two germline ends. This CDR3 region has 18 residues. The CDR3 sequence: CASSQFAEGEVGNSPLHF. The DNA of the CDR3 is TGCGCCAGCAGCCAGTTCGCCGAGGGAGAGGTCGGGAATTCACCCCTCCACTTT.

This clonotype came up a few times. The junction does not match germline at one end; this may be a read error. The V call is TRBV18, the J call TRBJ2-3; possible D gene TRBD1, 5 bases. This CDR3 spans 13 amino acids. CDR1 and CDR2 from the germline V gene are KGHSH and LQKENI. CDR3 sequence: CASSPPLTVTQYF. The CDR3 DNA is TGTGCCAGTTCACCACCGTTGACAGTTACGCAGTATTTT.

The gene calls are TRBV29-1 and TRBJ2-2, with D possibly matching TRBD2 (5 bases). CDR3 length: 14 amino acids. The V and J ends lost 3 bases and 6 bases respectively, with 14 bases between them. CDR1 is SQVTM and CDR2 is ANQGSEA in the germline V gene. The CDR3, as DNA: TGCAGCGTTGACTCGGGGTCTTCCTCCGGGGAGCTGTTTTTT. Protein sequence: CSVDSGSSSGELFF.

This chain uses TRBV6-5 with TRBJ1-1, with D possibly TRBD1 on 6 matching bases. CDR1 and CDR2 from the germline V gene are MNHEY and SVGAGI. Trimming removed 5 bases from V and 7 bases from J, with 17 bases in between. The CDR3 sequence is 14 residues long. CDR3 nucleotides: TGTGCCAGCAGTCACCTCGACAGGCATATTGAAGCTTTCTTT. This codes for CASSHLDRHIEAFF.

The chain has TRBV27 and TRBJ1-5; 8 bases line up with TRBD1. The germline V gene has CDR1 MNHEY and CDR2 SMNVEV (reference sequence). The CDR3 extends over 15 amino acids. With V trimmed by 5 bases and J by 0 bases, 3 bases remained unmatched. The CDR3 bases are TGTGCCAGCAGTGACAGGGGACTTAGCAATCAGCCCCAGCATTTT. Translation: CASSDRGLSNQPQHF.

As for this clonotype: No conserved phenylalanine or tryptophan is present at the end of the CDR3, so a read error is the likely explanation. The rearrangement links TRBV5-1 to TRBJ1-1; maybe TRBD1 (6 bases). This CDR3 region has 16 residues. CDR1 is SGHRS, CDR2 YFSETQ, per germline. V lost 0 bases, J lost 0 bases, and 12 bases lay in between. CDR3 in amino acids: CASSLDLAGVNTEAFL. Written as DNA, the CDR3 is TGCGCCAGCAGCTTGGACCTAGCAGGGGTGAACACTGAAGCTTTCCTT.

Ten or more counts support this clonotype. The chain recombines TRBV5-1 with TRBJ2-1, with unresolved D. The V gene lost 4 bases and the J gene lost 0 bases, with 17 bases spanning the gap. CDR1 is SGHRS, CDR2 YFSETQ, per germline. This CDR3 has 17 amino acids. CDR3 nucleotide sequence: TGCGCCAGCAGCCTACCCCATTTGGCAGGCTCCTACAATGAGCAGTTCTTC. As protein: CASSLPHLAGSYNEQFF.

The CDR3 region has the DNA TGCGCCAGCAGCGCCCCTCTAGCGGGAAGAAACATTCAGTACTTC. It codes for CASSAPLAGRNIQYF. The V and J genes are TRBV5-1 and TRBJ2-4, with 9 bases aligning to TRBD2. CDR3 size: 15 residues. Germline V gene sequence: CDR1 SGHRS, CDR2 YFSETQ. The V gene end was trimmed by 4 bases and the J gene end by 6 bases; junction bases not matched to a gene: 8.

V gene TRBV7-7 combines with J gene TRBJ2-1; D is perhaps TRBD2 (6 bases). Trimming left V 5 bases short and J 6 bases short, with 17 bases between. This CDR3 is built from 15 residues. Germline CDR1 SSHAT, CDR2 FNYEAQ (reference sequence). The CDR3 loop is CASSPLAEASNEQFF. The CDR3 DNA reads as TGTGCCAGCAGCCCCTTAGCGGAGGCCAGCAATGAGCAGTTCTTC.

The chain employs TRBV12-3 or TRBV12-4 and TRBJ2-3; D gene ambiguous. Trimming left V 6 bases short and J 14 bases short, with 21 bases between. CDR3 length: 13 residues. CDR3: CASSRGQESLRYF. In DNA, the CDR3 is TGTGCCAGCAGCCGTGGGCAGGAGTCTCTCAGGTATTTT.

This rearrangement joins TRBV19 to TRBJ2-1; D is unclear. This CDR3 has 14 amino acids. Germline V gene sequence: CDR1 LNHDA, CDR2 SQIVND (reference sequence). Trimming took off 2 bases at V and 0 bases at J, with 5 bases between the two ends. The CDR3 nucleotides are TGTGCCAGTAGTATATTGAGCTCCTACAATGAGCAGTTCTTC. Residues: CASSILSSYNEQFF.

This clonotype occurred a few times. The chain couples TRBV3-1 to TRBJ2-2; D is possibly TRBD2 (5 bases). In germline, CDR1 is LGHDT, CDR2 YNNKEL (reference sequence). V was trimmed by 1 base and J by 9 bases, leaving 18 bases between them. CDR3 length: 16 amino acids. For the CDR3, the DNA is TGTGCCAGCAGCCAAGCGGAGCGGTATGTAGGTCGGGAGCTGTTTTTT. Translating it yields CASSQAERYVGRELFF.

As for this clonotype: Lacking the conserved final phenylalanine or tryptophan, this CDR3 likely reflects a read error. The DNA is omitted, as the CDR3 cannot be located on it reliably, and the CDR3 follows TCRdb's listing. This chain connects TRBV2 to TRBJ1-5; the DNA was not compared with TRBD1, the D call given in the table. Germline CDR1 is SNHLY and CDR2 is FYNNEI. With termini counted, the CDR3 has 10 amino acids. The chain's CDR3 is CASSRDRVLQ.

This clonotype was seen repeatedly, ten times or more. J is TRBJ2-7 and V is TRBV12-3 or TRBV12-4; D not certain. Between the trimmed V and J ends, which lost 0 bases and 3 bases, there was a span of 15 bases. The length of the CDR3 is 16 residues. The CDR3 reads CASSLALAGSFYEQYF. CDR3 sequence (DNA): TGTGCCAGCAGTTTAGCGCTGGCAGGTTCTTTCTACGAGCAGTACTTC.

This clonotype was observed a handful of times. The rearrangement joins TRBV6-5 to TRBJ2-3; D possibly uses TRBD1 or TRBD2 (6 bases each). V was pared by 0 bases and J by 1 base, with 20 bases between. This CDR3 is built from 19 residues. CDR1 is MNHEY and CDR2 is SVGAGI in the germline V gene. The CDR3 loop reads CASSYSLDRGASGTDTQYF. In nucleotides, the CDR3 is TGTGCCAGCAGTTACTCCTTGGACAGAGGGGCTAGCGGCACAGATACGCAGTATTTT.

This clonotype showed up just a few times. The J gene is TRBJ1-4, the V gene TRBV5-1; tentative D call: TRBD1 (6 bases). The CDR3 runs 16 residues. Trimming left V 0 bases short and J 7 bases short, with 16 bases between. Germline V CDR1 and CDR2: SGHRS, YFSETQ. The CDR3 is CASSLDRTAWGEKLFF. The CDR3 DNA reads as TGCGCCAGCAGCTTGGATCGGACAGCTTGGGGTGAAAAACTGTTTTTT.

The chain is built from TRBV29-1 and TRBJ2-7; tentatively, D is TRBD1 or TRBD2 (5 bases each). Trimming took 2 bases from V and 0 from J, leaving 17 bases between them. Germline lookup yields CDR1 SQVTM and CDR2 ANQGSEA. CDR3 length: 16 residues. This chain's CDR3 is CSVESYGGLGSYEQYF. CDR3 in DNA: TGCAGCGTTGAATCTTATGGGGGTTTGGGCTCCTACGAGCAGTACTTC.

V and J are TRBV5-5 and TRBJ2-3; 13 bases align to TRBD2. The CDR3 has 14 amino acids. CDR1 and CDR2 (germline): SGHKS, YYEKEE (reference sequence). With V trimmed by 5 bases and J by 6 bases, 3 bases remained unmatched. The CDR3 DNA reads TGTGCCAGCAGACGGACTAGCGGGAGCGATACGCAGTATTTT. This gives the protein CASRRTSGSDTQYF.

The rearrangement links TRBV7-9 to TRBJ1-1, with 7 positions matching TRBD1. This CDR3 contains 15 residues. Germline-derived CDR1 and CDR2 are SEHNR and FQNEAQ (reference sequence). V was pared by 0 bases and J by 4 bases, with 5 bases of the junction left unmatched. CDR3 nucleotide sequence: TGTGCCAGCAGCTTAGCGACAGGGAGGGGCACTGAAGCTTTCTTT. Translation: CASSLATGRGTEAFF.

In this sample, this clonotype turned up a few times. The CDR3 protein is CSVEDWVSYEQYF. Written as DNA, the CDR3 is TGCAGCGTTGAAGACTGGGTCAGTTACGAGCAGTACTTC. J is TRBJ2-7 and V is TRBV29-1; no clear D gene. The V gene's germline CDR1 is SQVTM and CDR2 ANQGSEA. Trimming took 0 bases from V and 4 from J, leaving 10 bases between them. The CDR3 sequence is 13 residues long.

This clonotype was recorded many times. CDR3 coding DNA: TGTGCCAGCAGTGCCCCGGGCCAAGAGACCCAGTACTTC. It translates to CASSAPGQETQYF. This sequence joins TRBV12-3 or TRBV12-4 and TRBJ2-5; no clear D gene. The CDR3 is 13 residues long. V was pared by 5 bases and J by 1 base, with 8 bases between.

The chain carries TRBV21-1 and TRBJ1-2. TRBV21-1 corresponds to a pseudogene. This CDR3 spans 17 amino acids. CDR3 in DNA: TGTGCCAGCAGCAAAGATCCATCAGGATTACTCGGCGGTGGCTACACCTTC. As protein: CASSKDPSGLLGGGYTF.

The V call is TRBV9, the J call TRBJ2-2; possible D gene TRBD2, 6 bases. The CDR3 sequence is 14 residues long. V was pared by 0 bases and J by 6 bases, with 9 bases between. Germline loops: CDR1 SGDLS, CDR2 YYNGEE. CDR3 in amino acids: CASSVVWGAGELFF. The CDR3 DNA reads as TGTGCCAGCAGCGTAGTGTGGGGGGCCGGGGAGCTGTTTTTT.

This clonotype was found a few times. The rearrangement joins TRBV4-1 to TRBJ2-7, with D hard to call. Germline loops: CDR1 MGHRA, CDR2 YSYEKL. V shed 1 base and J shed 4 bases, with 14 bases lying between them. This CDR3 is 15 amino acids long. The CDR3 reads CASSQVAGRMYEQYF. The CDR3, as DNA: TGCGCCAGCAGCCAAGTCGCCGGAAGGATGTACGAGCAGTACTTC.

This clonotype was observed many times. The J gene is TRBJ2-2, the V gene TRBV20-1, with D perhaps matching TRBD1 (6 bases). This CDR3 spans 16 amino acids. Germline lookup yields CDR1 DFQATT and CDR2 SNEGSKA (reference sequence). Deletions cut 0 bases from V and 1 base from J, with 12 bases between. CDR3 loop: CSARDSTGVNTGELFF. In DNA, the CDR3 is TGCAGTGCTAGAGACTCGACAGGTGTGAACACCGGGGAGCTGTTTTTT.

This chain joins TRBV7-9 and TRBJ2-5; D is undetermined. Trimming stripped 0 bases from V and 1 base from J, with 6 bases between. The CDR3 spans 14 residues. CDR1 SEHNR and CDR2 FQNEAQ come from the germline V gene (reference sequence). The CDR3 loop is CASSLAAIQETQYF. As DNA, the CDR3 is TGTGCCAGCAGCTTAGCGGCCATCCAAGAGACCCAGTACTTC.

The chain is built from TRBV3-1 and TRBJ2-7; 10 bases map to TRBD2. The CDR3 consists of 15 residues. The V and J ends lost 1 base and 5 bases, in that order; junction bases with no gene match: 5. Germline assignment: CDR1 LGHDT and CDR2 YNNKEL (reference sequence). This chain's CDR3 is CASSQGAGGVNEQYF. DNA of the CDR3: TGTGCCAGCAGCCAAGGAGCGGGAGGGGTGAACGAGCAGTACTTC.

Ten or more counts support this clonotype. The chain is built from TRBV5-1 and TRBJ2-2; D unclear. CDR1 is SGHRS, CDR2 YFSETQ, per germline. The V end lost 5 bases, the J end lost 2 bases, and 10 bases lay between the germline ends. This CDR3 is 14 amino acids long. CDR3 sequence (DNA): TGCGCCAGCAGTAAGGACCGTAACACCGGGGAGCTGTTTTTT. Its translation: CASSKDRNTGELFF.